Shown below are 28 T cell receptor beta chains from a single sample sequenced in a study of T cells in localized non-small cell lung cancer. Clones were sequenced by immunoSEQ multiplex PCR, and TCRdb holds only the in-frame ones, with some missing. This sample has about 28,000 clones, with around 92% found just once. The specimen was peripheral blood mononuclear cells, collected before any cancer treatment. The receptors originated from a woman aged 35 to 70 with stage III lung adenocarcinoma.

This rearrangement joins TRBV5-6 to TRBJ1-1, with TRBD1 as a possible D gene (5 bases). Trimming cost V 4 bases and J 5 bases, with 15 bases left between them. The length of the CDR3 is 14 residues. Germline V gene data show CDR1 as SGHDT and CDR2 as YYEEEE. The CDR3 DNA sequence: TGTGCCAGCAGCCCCGGGACGTATGGAACTGAAGCTTTCTTT. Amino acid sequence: CASSPGTYGTEAFF.

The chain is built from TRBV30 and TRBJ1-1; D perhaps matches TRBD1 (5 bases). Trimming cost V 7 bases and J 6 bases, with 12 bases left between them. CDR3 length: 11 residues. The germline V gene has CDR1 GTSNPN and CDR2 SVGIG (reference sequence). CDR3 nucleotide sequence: TGTGCCTTGTCATCGGGACCTGAAGCTTTCTTT. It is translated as CALSSGPEAFF.

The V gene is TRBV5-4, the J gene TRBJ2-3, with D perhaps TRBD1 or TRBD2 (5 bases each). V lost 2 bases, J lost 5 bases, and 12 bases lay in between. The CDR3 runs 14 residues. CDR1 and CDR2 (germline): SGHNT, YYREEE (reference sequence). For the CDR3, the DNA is TGTGCCAGCAGCTTAACCAGGGACGAAGATACGCAGTATTTT. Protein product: CASSLTRDEDTQYF.

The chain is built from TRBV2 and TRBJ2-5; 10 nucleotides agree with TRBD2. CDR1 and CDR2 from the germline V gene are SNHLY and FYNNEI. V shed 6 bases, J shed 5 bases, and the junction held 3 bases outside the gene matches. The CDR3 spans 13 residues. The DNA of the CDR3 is TGTGCCAGCAGCGCGACTAGCGGGGAGACCCAGTACTTC. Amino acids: CASSATSGETQYF.

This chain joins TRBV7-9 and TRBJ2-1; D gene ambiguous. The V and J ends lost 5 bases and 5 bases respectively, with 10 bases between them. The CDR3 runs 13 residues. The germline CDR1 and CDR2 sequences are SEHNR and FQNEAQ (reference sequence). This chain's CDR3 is CASSPTGDNEQFF. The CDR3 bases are TGTGCCAGCAGCCCGACTGGGGACAATGAGCAGTTCTTC.

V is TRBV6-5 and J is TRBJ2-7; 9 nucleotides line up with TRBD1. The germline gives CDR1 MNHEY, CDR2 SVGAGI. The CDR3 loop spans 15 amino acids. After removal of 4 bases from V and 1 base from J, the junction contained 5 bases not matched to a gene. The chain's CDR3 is CASSSPGQGSYEQYF. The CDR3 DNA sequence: TGTGCCAGCAGTTCACCGGGACAGGGTTCCTACGAGCAGTACTTC.

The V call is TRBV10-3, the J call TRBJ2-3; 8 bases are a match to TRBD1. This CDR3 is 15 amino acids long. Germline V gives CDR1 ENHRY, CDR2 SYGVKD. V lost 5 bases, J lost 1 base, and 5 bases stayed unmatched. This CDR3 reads CAISQPTGGTDTQYF. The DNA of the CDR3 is TGTGCCATCAGTCAACCGACAGGGGGCACAGATACGCAGTATTTT.

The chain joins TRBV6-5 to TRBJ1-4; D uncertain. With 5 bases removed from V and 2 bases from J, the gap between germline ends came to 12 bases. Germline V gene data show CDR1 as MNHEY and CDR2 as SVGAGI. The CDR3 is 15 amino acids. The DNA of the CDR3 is TGTGCCAGCAGTCGCCGGGAGGATACTAATGAAAAACTGTTTTTT. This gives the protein CASSRREDTNEKLFF.

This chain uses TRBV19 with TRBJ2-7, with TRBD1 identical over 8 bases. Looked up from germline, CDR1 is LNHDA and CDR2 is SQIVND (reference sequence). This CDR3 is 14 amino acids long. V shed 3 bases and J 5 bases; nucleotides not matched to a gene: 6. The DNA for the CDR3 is TGTGCCAGTAGTATTAGACAGGGGAGCCACGAGCAGTACTTC. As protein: CASSIRQGSHEQYF. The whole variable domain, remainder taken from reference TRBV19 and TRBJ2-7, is DGGITQSPKYLFRKEGQNVTLSCEQNLNHDAMYWYRQDPGQGLRLIYYSQIVNDFQKGDIAEGYSVSREKKESFPLTVTSAQKNPTAFYLCASSIRQGSHEQYFGPGTRLTVT.

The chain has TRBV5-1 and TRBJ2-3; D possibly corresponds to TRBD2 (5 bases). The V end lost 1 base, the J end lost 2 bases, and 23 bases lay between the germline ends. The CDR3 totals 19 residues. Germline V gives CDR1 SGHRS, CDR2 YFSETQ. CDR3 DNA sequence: TGCGCCAGCAGCTTGAGGAGCGGTGCTAAGGGTTTTGACACAGATACGCAGTATTTT. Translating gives CASSLRSGAKGFDTDTQYF.

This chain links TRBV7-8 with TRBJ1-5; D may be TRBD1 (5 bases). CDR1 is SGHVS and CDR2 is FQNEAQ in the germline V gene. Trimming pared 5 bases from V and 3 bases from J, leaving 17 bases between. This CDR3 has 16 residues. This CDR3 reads CASSPNEPGNNQPQHF. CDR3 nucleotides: TGTGCCAGCAGCCCGAATGAGCCAGGGAACAATCAGCCCCAGCATTTT. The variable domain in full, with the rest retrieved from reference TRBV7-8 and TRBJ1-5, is GAGVSQSPRYKVAKRGQDVALRCDPISGHVSLFWYQQALGQGPEFLTYFQNEAQLDKSGLPSDRFFAERPEGSVSTLKIQRTQQEDSAVYLCASSPNEPGNNQPQHFGDGTRLSIL.

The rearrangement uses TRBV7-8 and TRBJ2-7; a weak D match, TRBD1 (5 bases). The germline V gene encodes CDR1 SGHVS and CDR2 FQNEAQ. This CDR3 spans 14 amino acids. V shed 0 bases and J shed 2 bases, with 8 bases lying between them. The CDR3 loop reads CASSLAPGPYEQYF. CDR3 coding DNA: TGTGCCAGCAGCTTAGCGCCAGGGCCCTACGAGCAGTACTTC.

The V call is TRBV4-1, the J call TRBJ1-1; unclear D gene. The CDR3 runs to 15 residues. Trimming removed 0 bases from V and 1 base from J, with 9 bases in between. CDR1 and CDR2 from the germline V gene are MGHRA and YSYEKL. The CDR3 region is CASSQDIRRNTEAFF. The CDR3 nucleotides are TGCGCCAGCAGCCAAGATATCAGGAGGAACACTGAAGCTTTCTTT.

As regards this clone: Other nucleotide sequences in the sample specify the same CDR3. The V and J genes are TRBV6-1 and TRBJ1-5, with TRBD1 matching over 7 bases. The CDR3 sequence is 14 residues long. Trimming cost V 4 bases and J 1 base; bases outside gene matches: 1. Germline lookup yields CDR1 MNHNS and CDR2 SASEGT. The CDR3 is CASSGQGSNQPQHF. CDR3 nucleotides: TGTGCCAGCAGTGGACAGGGAAGCAATCAGCCCCAGCATTTT.

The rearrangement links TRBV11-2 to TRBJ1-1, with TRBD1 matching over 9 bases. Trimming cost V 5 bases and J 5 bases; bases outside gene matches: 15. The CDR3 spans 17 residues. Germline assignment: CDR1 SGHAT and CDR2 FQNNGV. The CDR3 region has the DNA TGTGCCAGCAGCCCAAAAGGGGGACAGGGTACGCGAACTGAAGCTTTCTTT. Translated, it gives CASSPKGGQGTRTEAFF.

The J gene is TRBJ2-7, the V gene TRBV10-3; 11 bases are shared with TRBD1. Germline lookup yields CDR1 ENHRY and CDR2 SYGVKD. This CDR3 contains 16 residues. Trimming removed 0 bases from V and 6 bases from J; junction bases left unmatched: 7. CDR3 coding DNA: TGTGCCATCAGTGAGTCTTGGGGACAGGGGGTATCCGAGCAGTACTTC. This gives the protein CAISESWGQGVSEQYF.

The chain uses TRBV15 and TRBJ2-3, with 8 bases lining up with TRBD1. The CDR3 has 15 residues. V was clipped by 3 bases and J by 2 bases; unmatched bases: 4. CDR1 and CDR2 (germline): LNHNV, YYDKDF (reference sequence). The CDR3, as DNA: TGTGCCACCAGCAGTGGACAGGGCGACACAGATACGCAGTATTTT. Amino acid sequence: CATSSGQGDTDTQYF.

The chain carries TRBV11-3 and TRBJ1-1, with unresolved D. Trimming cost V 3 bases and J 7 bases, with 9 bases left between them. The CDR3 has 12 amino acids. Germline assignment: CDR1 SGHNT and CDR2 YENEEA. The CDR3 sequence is CASSLVEGEAFF. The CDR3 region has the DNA TGTGCCAGCAGCTTGGTAGAGGGTGAAGCTTTCTTT.

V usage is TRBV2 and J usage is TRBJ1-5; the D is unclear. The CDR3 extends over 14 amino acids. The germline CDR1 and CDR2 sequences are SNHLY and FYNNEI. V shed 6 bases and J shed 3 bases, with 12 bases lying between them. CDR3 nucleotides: TGTGCCAGCAGAGAAAGCGATCACAATCAGCCCCAGCATTTT. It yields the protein CASRESDHNQPQHF.

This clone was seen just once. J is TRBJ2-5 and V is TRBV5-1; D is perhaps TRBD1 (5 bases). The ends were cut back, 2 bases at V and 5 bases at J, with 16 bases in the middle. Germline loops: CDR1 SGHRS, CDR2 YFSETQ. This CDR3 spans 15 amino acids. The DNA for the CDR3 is TGCGCCAGCAGCTTCCAGGGCGTTGGTTCGGAGACCCAGTACTTC. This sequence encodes CASSFQGVGSETQYF. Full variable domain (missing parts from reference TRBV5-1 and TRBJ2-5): KAGVTQTPRYLIKTRGQQVTLSCSPISGHRSVSWYQQTPGQGLQFLFEYFSETQRNKGNFPGRFSGRQFSNSRSEMNVSTLELGDSALYLCASSFQGVGSETQYFGPGTRLLVL.

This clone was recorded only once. CDR3 region: CASSQGRPNYGYTF. The CDR3 DNA reads as TGTGCCAGCAGCCAAGGCAGGCCCAACTATGGCTACACCTTC. The chain is built from TRBV13 and TRBJ1-2; D unresolved. The CDR3 runs 14 residues. The germline CDR1 and CDR2 sequences are PRHDT and FYEKMQ (reference sequence). V gave up 5 bases and J gave up 2 bases, with 12 bases separating them. The full variable domain, its missing parts supplied by reference TRBV13 and TRBJ1-2, is AAGVIQSPRHLIKEKRETATLKCYPIPRHDTVYWYQQGPGQDPQFLISFYEKMQSDKGSIPDRFSAQQFSDYHSELNMSSLELGDSALYFCASSQGRPNYGYTFGSGTRLTVV.

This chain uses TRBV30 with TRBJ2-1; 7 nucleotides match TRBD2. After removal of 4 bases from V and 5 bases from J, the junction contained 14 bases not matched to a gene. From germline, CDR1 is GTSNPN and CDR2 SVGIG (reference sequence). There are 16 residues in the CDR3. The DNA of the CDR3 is TGTGCCTGGACCATACTATGGGCTAGCGGAAACAATGAGCAGTTCTTC. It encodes CAWTILWASGNNEQFF.

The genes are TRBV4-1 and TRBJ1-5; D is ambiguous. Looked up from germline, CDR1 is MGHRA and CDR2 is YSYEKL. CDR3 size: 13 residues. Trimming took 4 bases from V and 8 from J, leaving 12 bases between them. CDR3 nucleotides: TGCGCCAGCAGCCCTTCGGGGATGGAGCCCCAGCATTTT. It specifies CASSPSGMEPQHF.

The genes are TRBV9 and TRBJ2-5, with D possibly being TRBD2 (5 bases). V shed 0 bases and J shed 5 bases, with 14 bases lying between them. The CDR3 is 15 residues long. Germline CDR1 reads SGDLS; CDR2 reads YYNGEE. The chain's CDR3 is CASSVDSGRGETQYF. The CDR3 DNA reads TGTGCCAGCAGCGTAGACAGCGGCCGAGGGGAGACCCAGTACTTC.

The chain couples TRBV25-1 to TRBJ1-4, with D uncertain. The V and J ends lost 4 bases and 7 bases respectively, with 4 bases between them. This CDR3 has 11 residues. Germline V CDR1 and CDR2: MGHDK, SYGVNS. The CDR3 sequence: CASSALEKLFF. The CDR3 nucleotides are TGTGCCAGCAGTGCCCTTGAAAAACTGTTTTTT.

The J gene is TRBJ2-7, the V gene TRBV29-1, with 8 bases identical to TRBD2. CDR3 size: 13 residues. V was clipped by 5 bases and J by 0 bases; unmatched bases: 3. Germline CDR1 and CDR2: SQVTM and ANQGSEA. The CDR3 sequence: CSVYSGDSYEQYF. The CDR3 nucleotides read TGCAGCGTTTATAGCGGGGACTCCTACGAGCAGTACTTC.

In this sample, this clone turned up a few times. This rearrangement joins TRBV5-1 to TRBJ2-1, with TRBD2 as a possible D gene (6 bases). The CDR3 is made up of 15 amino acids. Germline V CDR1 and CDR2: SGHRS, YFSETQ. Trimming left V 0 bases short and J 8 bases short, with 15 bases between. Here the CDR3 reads CASSLARGTGDEQFF. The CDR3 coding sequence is TGCGCCAGCAGCTTGGCCCGGGGGACGGGGGATGAGCAGTTCTTC.

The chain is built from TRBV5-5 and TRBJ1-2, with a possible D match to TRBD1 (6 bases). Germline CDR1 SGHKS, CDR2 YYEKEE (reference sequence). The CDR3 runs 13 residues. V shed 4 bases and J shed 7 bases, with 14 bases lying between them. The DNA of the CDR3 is TGTGCCAGCAGCCCGACAGGCCTCGGTGGCTACACCTTC. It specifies CASSPTGLGGYTF.